There are a few counts of the clone carrying this T cell receptor beta chain. Its antigen is unknown. V dropped 0 bases and J dropped 5; count of bases not matched to a gene: 1. Looked up from germline, CDR1 is SEHNR and CDR2 is FQNEAQ (reference sequence). The CDR3 sequence is 13 residues long. This sample is drawn from a study of cytomegalovirus exposure and HLA in healthy donors. General observations from the study: Productive status was seen about 90% or about 30% of the time for most TCR beta V segments in an earlier analysis. The classifier, whose performance was assessed in both the original and validation cohorts, reportedly diagnosed cytomegalovirus status with high specificity and sensitivity.

A multiplex PCR was run with 60 Vbeta primers and 13 Jbeta primers. Using immunoSEQ multiplex PCR, the repertoire was profiled, and TCRdb retains in-frame clones only, with some absent. The table shows 150,000 to 200,000 clones, with around 80% occurring only once. The chain is built from TRBV7-9 and TRBJ2-7; 7 bases align to TRBD2. The sample consisted of PBMCs. The source of this sequence is a male donor in good health and CMV-seropositive. CDR3 loop: CASSLAGGDEQYF. The CDR3 DNA follows: TGTGCCAGCAGCTTAGCTGGGGGGGACGAGCAGTACTTC.